The rows below give T cell receptor beta chains drawn from one sample of a study of blood T cell repertoires in COVID-19. Clones were read by immunoSEQ multiplex PCR, and TCRdb kept only the in-frame ones, dropping some. The repertoire holds about 40,000 clones, with roughly 80% as singletons. The sample was peripheral blood. These receptors all stem from a woman aged 55-69 years with acute or convalescent COVID-19. Each CDR3 is given without its conserved first and last residue.

TRBV7-9,TRBJ1-2,ASSLDRGARGYT
TRBV10-2,TRBJ2-2,ARGEGTNTGELF
TRBV5-8,TRBJ2-5,ASSSLRQGVQETQY
TRBV14,TRBJ2-1,ASSQDLNRPNEQF
TRBV5-1,TRBJ2-6,ASSSLQSSGANVLT
TRBV28,TRBJ1-5,ASSLPVQPQH
TRBV18,TRBJ1-6,ASSQQGGSYNSPLH
TRBV28,TRBJ1-2,ASSLYTGYGYT
TRBV27,TRBJ2-7,ASGWGQGFSYEQY
TRBV28,TRBJ1-1,ASSLYQGEAF
TRBV2,TRBJ2-7,ASRGLASVIEQY
TRBV5-8,TRBJ2-3,ASSRGTVAGTDTQY
TRBV5-5,TRBJ2-5,ASSLGTRQETQY
TRBV27,TRBJ1-3,ASFRWWDKLKTGNTIY
TRBV12-3/TRBV12-4,TRBJ1-6,ASSFRGRAPLH
TRBV30,TRBJ2-3,ASGGKGDPTDTQY
TRBV5-1,TRBJ2-7,ASSASTGTLYEQY
TRBV5-4,TRBJ2-1,ASSLGYLVKSNEQF
TRBV5-5,TRBJ2-2,ASSLLVNTGELF
TRBV27,TRBJ2-2,ASRTGGRTGELF
TRBV7-3,TRBJ2-1,ASSLETSGRHRSYNEQF
TRBV12-3/TRBV12-4,TRBJ1-6,ASSPRRESPLH
TRBV12-3/TRBV12-4,TRBJ2-5,ASSETPFSQY
TRBV30,TRBJ2-3,AWSRGGNTDTQY
TRBV3-1/TRBV3-2,TRBJ1-2,ASSQAPNYGYT
TRBV30,TRBJ1-1,AWNTGTVLNTEAF
TRBV6-5,TRBJ1-2,ASTDKRGAYYGYT
TRBV19,TRBJ1-5,ASSIGGGSNQPQH
TRBV6-6,TRBJ2-1,ASSLQLAGPYNEQF
TRBV3-1/TRBV3-2,TRBJ1-3,ASSQGQGGDTIY
TRBV19,TRBJ1-5,ASSSKKRGAYQPQH
TRBV30,TRBJ1-6,AWSALTQGDSPLH
TRBV18,TRBJ1-1,ASSRTGGNTEAF
TRBV25-1,TRBJ1-4,ASSDGTGHNEKLF
TRBV7-3,TRBJ2-3,ASSLKATSGRQLFSSTDTQY
TRBV23-1,TRBJ2-7,ASSQSYLL
TRBV4-2,TRBJ1-3,ASSQDMIGQGLNTIY
TRBV6-1,TRBJ2-5,ASSAQTSGGDRGETQY
TRBV2,TRBJ2-5,ASKAPMETQY
TRBV24-1,TRBJ2-3,ATRDSGDSTDTQY
TRBV5-8,TRBJ2-2,ASSLERVTGELF
TRBV18,TRBJ1-1,ASSAGQAGTEAF
TRBV19,TRBJ2-1,ASTPRGGYNEQF